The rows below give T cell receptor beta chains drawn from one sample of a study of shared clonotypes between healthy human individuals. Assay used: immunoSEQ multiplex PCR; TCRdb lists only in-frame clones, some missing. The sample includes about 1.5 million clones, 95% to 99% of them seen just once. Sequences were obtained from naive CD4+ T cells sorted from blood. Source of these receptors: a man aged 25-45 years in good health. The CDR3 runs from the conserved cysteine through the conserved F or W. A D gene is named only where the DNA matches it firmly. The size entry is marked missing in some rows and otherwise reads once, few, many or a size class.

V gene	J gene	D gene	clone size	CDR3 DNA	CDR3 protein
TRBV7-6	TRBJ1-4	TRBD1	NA	TGTGCCAGCAGCCTAAGGACAGGGGGTTCCACTAATGAAAAACTGTTTTTT	CASSLRTGGSTNEKLFF
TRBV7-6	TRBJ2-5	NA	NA	TGTGCCAGCAGCCCTTCGATCCTAACGGGGACCCAGTACTTC	CASSPSILTGTQYF
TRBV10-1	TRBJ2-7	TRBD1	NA	TGCGCCAGCAGCGCTACAGGGGGCCCTACAGGCGAGCAGTACTTC	CASSATGGPTGEQYF
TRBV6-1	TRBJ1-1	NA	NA	TGTGCCAGCAGTGAACGTTACACTGAAGCTTTCTTT	CASSERYTEAFF
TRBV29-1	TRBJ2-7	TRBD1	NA	TGCAGCGGCTCACAGGGGTCCCCCTACGAGCAGTACTTC	CSGSQGSPYEQYF
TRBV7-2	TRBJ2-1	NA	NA	TGTGCCAGCAGCTTAGCAACCTACAATGAGCAGTTCTTC	CASSLATYNEQFF
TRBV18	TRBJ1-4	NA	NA	TGTGCCAGCTCAAGGCGGACAGCAAATGAAAAACTGTTTTTT	CASSRRTANEKLFF
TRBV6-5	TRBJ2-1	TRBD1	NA	TGTGCCAGCAGAGCAGGGGGTAGCTCGTACAATGAGCAGTTCTTC	CASRAGGSSYNEQFF
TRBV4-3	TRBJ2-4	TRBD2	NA	TGCGCCAGCAGCCAGGTAGCGGGAGGGGGAAACATTCAGTACTTC	CASSQVAGGGNIQYF
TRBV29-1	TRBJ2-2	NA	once	TGCAGCGTTGAAGCCCAAATTCCCGGGGAGCTGTTTTTT	CSVEAQIPGELFF
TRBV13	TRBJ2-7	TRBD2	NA	TGTGCCAGCAGCCCCCAAGCGGGAGGGCATGAGCAGTACTTC	CASSPQAGGHEQYF
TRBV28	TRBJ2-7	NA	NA	TGTGCCAGCAGTTTTAGCATAGCGCAAAGGTCCTACGAGCAGTACTTC	CASSFSIAQRSYEQYF
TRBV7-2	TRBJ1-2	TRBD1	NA	TGTGCCAGCGGAGGACCGACAGGGAGGTTTAGTGGCTACACCTTC	CASGGPTGRFSGYTF
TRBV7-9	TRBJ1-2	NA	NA	TGTGCCAGCAGCTTACGGCAGGAAAACTATGGCTACACCTTC	CASSLRQENYGYTF
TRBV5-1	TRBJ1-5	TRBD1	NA	TGCGCCAGCAGCTCGGGACAGCTTAATCAGCCCCAGCATTTT	CASSSGQLNQPQHF